This T cell receptor beta chain came from a study of cytomegalovirus exposure and HLA in healthy donors. Study outcomes and limitations: Listed as cytomegalovirus-associated were more than 150 TCR beta chains.

The study ran its PCR with 60 Vbeta and 13 Jbeta primers. TCRdb's copy holds only in-frame clones and misses some; the assay was immunoSEQ multiplex PCR. The sample has roughly 200,000 clones; more than 65% are singletons. Unmatched junction bases numbered 6, after V lost 6 bases and J lost 1 base. Germline V gives CDR1 MDHEN, CDR2 SYDVKM. CDR3 length: 15 amino acids. This clone was observed a single time. Its specificity is not known. V gene TRBV28 combines with J gene TRBJ1-1, with 9 bases fitting TRBD1. This sequence was found in a female donor in good health and CMV-seronegative. Sequencing was done on a sample of PBMCs. CDR3 amino acids: CASRGTGGKNTEAFF. CDR3 DNA sequence: TGTGCCAGCAGAGGTACAGGGGGCAAGAACACTGAAGCTTTCTTT.